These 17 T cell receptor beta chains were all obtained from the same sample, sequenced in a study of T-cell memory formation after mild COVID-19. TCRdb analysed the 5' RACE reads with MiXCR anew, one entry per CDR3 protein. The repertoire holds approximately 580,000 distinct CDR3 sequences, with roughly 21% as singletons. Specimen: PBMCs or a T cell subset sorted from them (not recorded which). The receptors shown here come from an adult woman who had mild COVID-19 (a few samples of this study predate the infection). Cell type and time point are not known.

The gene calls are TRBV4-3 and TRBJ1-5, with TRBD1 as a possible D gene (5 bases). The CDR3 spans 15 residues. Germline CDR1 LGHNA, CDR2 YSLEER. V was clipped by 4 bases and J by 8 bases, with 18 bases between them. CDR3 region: CASSLRDAPAEPQHF. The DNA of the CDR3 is TGCGCCAGCAGCCTGAGGGACGCCCCCGCAGAGCCCCAGCATTTT.

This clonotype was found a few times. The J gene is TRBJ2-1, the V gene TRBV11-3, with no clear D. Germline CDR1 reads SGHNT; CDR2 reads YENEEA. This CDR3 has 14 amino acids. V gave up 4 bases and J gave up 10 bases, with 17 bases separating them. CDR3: CASSSHAGPREQFF. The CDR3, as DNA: TGTGCCAGCAGCTCACATGCCGGGCCGAGGGAGCAGTTCTTC. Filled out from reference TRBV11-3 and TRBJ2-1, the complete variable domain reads EAGVVQSPRYKIIEKKQPVAFWCNPISGHNTLYWYLQNLGQGPELLIRYENEEAVDDSQLPKDRFSAERLKGVDSTLKIQPAELGDSAVYLCASSSHAGPREQFFGPGTRLTVL.

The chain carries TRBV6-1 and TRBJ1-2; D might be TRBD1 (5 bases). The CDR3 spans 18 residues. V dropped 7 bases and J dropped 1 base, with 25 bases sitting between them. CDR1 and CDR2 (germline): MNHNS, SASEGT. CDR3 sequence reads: CASNRQSGTRVDNYGYTF. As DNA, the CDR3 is TGTGCCAGCAACAGGCAGTCTGGGACCCGCGTCGATAACTATGGCTACACCTTC.

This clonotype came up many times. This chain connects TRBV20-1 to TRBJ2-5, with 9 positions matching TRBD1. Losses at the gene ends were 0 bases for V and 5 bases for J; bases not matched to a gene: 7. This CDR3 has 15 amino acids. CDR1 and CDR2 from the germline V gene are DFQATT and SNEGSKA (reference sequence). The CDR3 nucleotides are TGCAGTGCTAGAGATCCGGGACAGGGAGGGGAGACCCAGTACTTC. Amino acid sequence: CSARDPGQGGETQYF.

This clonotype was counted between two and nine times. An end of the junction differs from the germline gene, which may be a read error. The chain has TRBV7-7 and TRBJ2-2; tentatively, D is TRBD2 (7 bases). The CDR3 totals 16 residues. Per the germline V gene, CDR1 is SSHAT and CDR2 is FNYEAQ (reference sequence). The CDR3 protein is CASSLMGGPGTGELFF. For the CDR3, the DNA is TGTGCTAGCAGCCTGATGGGGGGGCCCGGCACCGGGGAGCTGTTTTTT. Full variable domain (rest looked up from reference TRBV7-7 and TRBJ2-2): GAGVSQSPRYKVTKRGQDVTLRCDPISSHATLYWYQQALGQGPEFLTYFNYEAQPDKSGLPSDRFSAERPEGSISTLTIQRTEQRDSAMYRCASSLMGGPGTGELFFGEGSRLTVL.

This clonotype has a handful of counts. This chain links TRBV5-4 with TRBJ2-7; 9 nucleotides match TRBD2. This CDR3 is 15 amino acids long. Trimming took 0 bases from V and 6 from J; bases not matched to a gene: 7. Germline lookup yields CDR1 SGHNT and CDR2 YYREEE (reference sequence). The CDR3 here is CASSLEGLAGIEQYF. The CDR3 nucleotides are TGTGCCAGCAGCTTGGAGGGCCTAGCGGGAATCGAGCAGTACTTC.

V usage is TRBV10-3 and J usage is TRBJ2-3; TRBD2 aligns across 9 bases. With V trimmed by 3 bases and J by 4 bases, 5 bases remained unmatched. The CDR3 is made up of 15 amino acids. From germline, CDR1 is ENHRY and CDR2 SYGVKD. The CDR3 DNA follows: TGTGCCATCAGTGACCGACCTAGCGGGGCAGATACGCAGTATTTT. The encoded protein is CAISDRPSGADTQYF.

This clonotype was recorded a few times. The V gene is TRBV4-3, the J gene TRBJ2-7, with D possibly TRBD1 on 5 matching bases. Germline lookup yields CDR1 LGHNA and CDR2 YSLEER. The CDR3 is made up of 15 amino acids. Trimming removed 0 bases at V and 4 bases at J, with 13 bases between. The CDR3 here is CASSQDLVGQYEQYF. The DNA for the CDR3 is TGCGCCAGCAGCCAAGATCTAGTGGGGCAATACGAGCAGTACTTC.

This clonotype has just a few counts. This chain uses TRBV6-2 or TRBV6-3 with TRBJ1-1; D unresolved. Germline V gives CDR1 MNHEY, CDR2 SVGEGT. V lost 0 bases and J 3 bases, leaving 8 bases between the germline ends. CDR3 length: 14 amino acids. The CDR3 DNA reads TGTGCCAGCAGTTACTCGGGTAGATACACTGAAGCTTTCTTT. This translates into CASSYSGRYTEAFF.

In DNA form, the CDR3 reads TGTGCCAGCAGTTTAGCGAGTTCTAGCTATTCGTACAATGAGCAGTTCTTC. It codes for CASSLASSSYSYNEQFF. The chain joins TRBV12-3 or TRBV12-4 to TRBJ2-1, with TRBD2 as a possible D gene (5 bases). V was clipped by 0 bases and J by 4 bases, with 16 bases between them. The CDR3 covers 17 residues.

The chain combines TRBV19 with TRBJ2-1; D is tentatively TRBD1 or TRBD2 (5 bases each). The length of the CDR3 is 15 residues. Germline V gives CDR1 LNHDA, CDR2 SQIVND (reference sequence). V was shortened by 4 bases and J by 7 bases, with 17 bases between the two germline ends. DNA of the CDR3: TGTGCCAGTAGTAAGGTCCAGGGAGTTCAGAATGAGCAGTTCTTC. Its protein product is CASSKVQGVQNEQFF.

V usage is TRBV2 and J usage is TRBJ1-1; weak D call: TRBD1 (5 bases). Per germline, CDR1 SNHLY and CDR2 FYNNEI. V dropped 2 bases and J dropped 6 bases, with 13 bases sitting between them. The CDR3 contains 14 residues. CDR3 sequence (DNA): TGTGCCAGCAGTGAACCAGGGACCGCGCCTGAAGCTTTCTTT. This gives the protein CASSEPGTAPEAFF.

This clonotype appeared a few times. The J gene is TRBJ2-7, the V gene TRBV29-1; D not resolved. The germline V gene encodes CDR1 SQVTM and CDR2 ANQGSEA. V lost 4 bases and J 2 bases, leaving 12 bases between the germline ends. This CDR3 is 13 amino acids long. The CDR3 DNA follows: TGCAGCGTTGCAGGTTATAGTGCCTACGAGCAGTACTTC. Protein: CSVAGYSAYEQYF.

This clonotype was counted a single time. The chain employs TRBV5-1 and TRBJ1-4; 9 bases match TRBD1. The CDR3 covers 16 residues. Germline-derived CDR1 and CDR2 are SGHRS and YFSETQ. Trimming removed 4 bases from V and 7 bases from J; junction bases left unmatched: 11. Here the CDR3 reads CASSQGSGQGSEKLFF. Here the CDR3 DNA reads TGCGCCAGCAGCCAAGGGAGCGGACAGGGGAGTGAAAAACTGTTTTTT.

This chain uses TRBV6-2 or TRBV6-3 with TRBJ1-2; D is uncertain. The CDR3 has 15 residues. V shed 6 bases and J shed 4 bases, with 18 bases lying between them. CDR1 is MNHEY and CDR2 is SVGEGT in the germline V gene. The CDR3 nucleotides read TGTGCCAGCAGCCTAGTCCGCCCAGACTTCTATGGCTACACCTTC. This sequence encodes CASSLVRPDFYGYTF.

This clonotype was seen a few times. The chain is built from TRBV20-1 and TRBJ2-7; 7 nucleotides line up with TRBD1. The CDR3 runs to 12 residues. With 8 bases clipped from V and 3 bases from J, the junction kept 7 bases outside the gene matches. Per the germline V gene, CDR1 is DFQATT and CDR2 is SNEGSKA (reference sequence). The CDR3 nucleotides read TGCAGTCCCACGGGACAGAGCTACGAGCAGTACTTC. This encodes CSPTGQSYEQYF.

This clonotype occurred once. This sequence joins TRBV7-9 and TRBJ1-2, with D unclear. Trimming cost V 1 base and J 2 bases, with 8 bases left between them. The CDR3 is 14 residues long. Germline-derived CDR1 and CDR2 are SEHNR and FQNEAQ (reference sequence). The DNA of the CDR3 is TGTGCCAGCAGCTTAGTGAATATAAACTATGGCTACACCTTC. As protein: CASSLVNINYGYTF.